This TCR beta chain emerged from a study of blood T cell repertoires in COVID-19. The overall study: Acute-phase and convalescent COVID-19 samples originated in the United States, Italy and Spain. From T cells, B-cell-depleted T cells, or PBMCs came the material, which was cDNA or gDNA.

The germline gives CDR1 SGHRS, CDR2 YFSETQ. This CDR3 contains 13 residues. The V gene lost 6 bases and the J gene lost 6 bases, with 16 bases spanning the gap. How the authors handled the data: The authors estimated nucleated cell counts from reference gene primer amplification. Sequencing was performed with immunoSEQ multiplex PCR; in TCRdb, only in-frame clones are kept and a portion is missing. V and J calls and clone size are those listed in that table; D and trimming were worked out from the DNA. The table shows 200,000 or so clones, with around 90% occurring only once. Specimen: peripheral blood. This chain uses TRBV5-1 with TRBJ2-7; D perhaps matches TRBD2 (5 bases). The receptor's source is a man aged 60 to 75 with acute or convalescent COVID-19. The CDR3 nucleotides read TGCGCCAGCACCCCAAGACCGGGGTCCGAGCAGTACTTC. It is translated as CASTPRPGSEQYF.